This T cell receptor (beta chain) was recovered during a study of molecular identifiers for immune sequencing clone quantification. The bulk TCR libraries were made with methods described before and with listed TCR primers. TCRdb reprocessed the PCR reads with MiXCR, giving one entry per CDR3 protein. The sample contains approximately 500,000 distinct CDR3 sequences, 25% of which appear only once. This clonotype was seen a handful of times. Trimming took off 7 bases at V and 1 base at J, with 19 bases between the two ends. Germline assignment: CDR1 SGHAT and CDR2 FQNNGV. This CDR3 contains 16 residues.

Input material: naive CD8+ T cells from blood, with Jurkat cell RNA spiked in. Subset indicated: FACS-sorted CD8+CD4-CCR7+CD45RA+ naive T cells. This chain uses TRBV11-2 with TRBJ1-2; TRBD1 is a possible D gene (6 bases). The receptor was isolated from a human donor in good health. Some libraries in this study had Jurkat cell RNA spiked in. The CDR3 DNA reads TGTGCCAGCAACGAGCTGGGAGGGGGAAATAACTATGGCTACACCTTC. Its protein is CASNELGGGNNYGYTF.